This T cell receptor beta chain comes out of a study of T cell repertoires in cytomegalovirus infection. The wider study: Selected CMV epitopes included recently identified HLA-C-restricted ones as well as well-studied HLA-B-restricted ones. Public TCR beta signatures provided an indication of both CMV infection and a matching HLA type.

On this clonotype itself: What it binds is unknown.

Study outcomes and limitations: Identification of carriers of CMV plus the relevant HLA was performed using cumulative public TCR beta family frequency. HLA-C-restricted TCR beta clonotypes specific for CMV led the ex vivo response.

From the reads, TCRdb called clonotypes with MiXCR, one entry per CDR3 protein. The sample holds about a million distinct CDR3 sequences, roughly 30% seen once. Germline lookup yields CDR1 SGHRS and CDR2 YFSETQ. V gave up 1 base and J gave up 4 bases, with 9 bases separating them. The CDR3 length is 13 residues. The receptor's source is a human donor in good health (CMV status not recorded). Some clones in this sample may be carry-over from other donors' samples. This specimen consisted of cultured CD8+ T cells from PBMCs, obtained from culture after CMV antigen stimulation. The V gene is TRBV5-1, the J gene TRBJ2-7; D is undetermined. The CDR3 reads CASSLNNLYEQYF. In DNA, the CDR3 is TGCGCCAGCAGCTTGAATAATTTATACGAGCAGTACTTC.